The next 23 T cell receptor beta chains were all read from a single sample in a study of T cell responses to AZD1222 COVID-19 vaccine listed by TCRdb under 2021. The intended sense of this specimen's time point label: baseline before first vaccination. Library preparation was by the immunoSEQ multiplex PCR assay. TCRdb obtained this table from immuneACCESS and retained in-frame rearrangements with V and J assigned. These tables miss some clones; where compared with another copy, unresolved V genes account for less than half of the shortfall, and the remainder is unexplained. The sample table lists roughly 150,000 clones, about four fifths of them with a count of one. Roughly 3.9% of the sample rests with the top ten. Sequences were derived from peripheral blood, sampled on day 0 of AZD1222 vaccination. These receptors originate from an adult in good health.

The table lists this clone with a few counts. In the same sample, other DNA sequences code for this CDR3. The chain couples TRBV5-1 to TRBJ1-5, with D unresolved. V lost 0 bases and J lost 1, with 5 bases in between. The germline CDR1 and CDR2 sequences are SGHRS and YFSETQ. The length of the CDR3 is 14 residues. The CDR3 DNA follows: TGCGCCAGCAGCTTGGGTGGAAGCAATCAGCCCCAGCATTTT. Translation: CASSLGGSNQPQHF. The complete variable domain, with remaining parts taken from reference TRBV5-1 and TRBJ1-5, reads KAGVTQTPRYLIKTRGQQVTLSCSPISGHRSVSWYQQTPGQGLQFLFEYFSETQRNKGNFPGRFSGRQFSNSRSEMNVSTLELGDSALYLCASSLGGSNQPQHFGDGTRLSIL.

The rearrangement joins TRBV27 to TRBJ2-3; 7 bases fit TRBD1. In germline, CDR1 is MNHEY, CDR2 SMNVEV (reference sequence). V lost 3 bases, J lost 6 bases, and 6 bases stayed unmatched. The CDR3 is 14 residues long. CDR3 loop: CASSLGRGLDTQYF. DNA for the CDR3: TGTGCCAGCAGTTTGGGTAGGGGGCTGGATACGCAGTATTTT.

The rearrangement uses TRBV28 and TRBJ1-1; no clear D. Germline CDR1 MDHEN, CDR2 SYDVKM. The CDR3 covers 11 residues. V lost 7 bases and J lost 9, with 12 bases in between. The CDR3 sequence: CASTTGFQAFF. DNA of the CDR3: TGTGCCAGCACGACCGGTTTTCAAGCTTTCTTT. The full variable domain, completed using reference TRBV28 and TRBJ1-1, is DVKVTQSSRYLVKRTGEKVFLECVQDMDHENMFWYRQDPGLGLRLIYFSYDVKMKEKGDIPEGYSVSREKKERFSLILESASTNQTSMYLCASTTGFQAFFGQGTRLTVV.

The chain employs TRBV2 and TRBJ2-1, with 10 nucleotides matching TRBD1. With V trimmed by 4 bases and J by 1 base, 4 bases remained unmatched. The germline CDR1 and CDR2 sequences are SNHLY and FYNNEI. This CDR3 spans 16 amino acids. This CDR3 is CASSGGTGDSYNEQFF. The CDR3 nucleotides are TGTGCCAGCAGTGGAGGGACAGGGGATTCCTACAATGAGCAGTTCTTC.

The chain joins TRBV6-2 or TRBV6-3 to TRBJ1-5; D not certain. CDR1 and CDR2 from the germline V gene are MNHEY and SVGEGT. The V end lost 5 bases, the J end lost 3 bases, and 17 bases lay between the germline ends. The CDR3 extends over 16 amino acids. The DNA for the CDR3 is TGTGCCAGCAGTCTCCCGATGGAGCGTTACAATCAGCCCCAGCATTTT. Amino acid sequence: CASSLPMERYNQPQHF.

The chain's CDR3 is CASSYSSTGGGTEAFF. Written as DNA, the CDR3 is TGTGCCAGCAGTTACTCATCGACGGGAGGAGGCACTGAAGCTTTCTTT. V usage is TRBV6-5 and J usage is TRBJ1-1; D is ambiguous. V was shortened by 0 bases and J by 4 bases, with 15 bases between the two germline ends. The CDR3 runs 16 residues. In germline, CDR1 is MNHEY, CDR2 SVGAGI.

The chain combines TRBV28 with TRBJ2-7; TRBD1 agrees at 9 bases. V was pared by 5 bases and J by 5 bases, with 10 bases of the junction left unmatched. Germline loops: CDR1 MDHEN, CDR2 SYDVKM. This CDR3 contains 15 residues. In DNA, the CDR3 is TGTGCCAGCAGTGACCCGGGACAGGGAGTACACGAGCAGTACTTC. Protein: CASSDPGQGVHEQYF.

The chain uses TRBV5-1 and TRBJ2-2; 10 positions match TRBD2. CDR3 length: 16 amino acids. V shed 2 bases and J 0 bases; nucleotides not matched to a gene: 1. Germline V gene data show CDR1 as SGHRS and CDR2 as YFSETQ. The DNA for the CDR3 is TGCGCCAGCAGCTTTCTAGCGGGAGCGAACACCGGGGAGCTGTTTTTT. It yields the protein CASSFLAGANTGELFF.

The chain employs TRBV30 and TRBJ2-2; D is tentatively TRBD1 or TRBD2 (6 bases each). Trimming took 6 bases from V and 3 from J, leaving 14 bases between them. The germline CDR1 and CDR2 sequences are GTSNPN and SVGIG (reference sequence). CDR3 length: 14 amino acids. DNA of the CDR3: TGTGCCTGCATCATAAGGGGGGACACCGGGGAGCTGTTTTTT. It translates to CACIIRGDTGELFF. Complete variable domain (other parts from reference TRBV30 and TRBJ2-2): SQTIHQWPATLVQPVGSPLSLECTVEGTSNPNLYWYRQAAGRGLQLLFYSVGIGQISSEVPQNLSASRPQDRQFILSSKKLLLSDSGFYLCACIIRGDTGELFFGEGSRLTVL.

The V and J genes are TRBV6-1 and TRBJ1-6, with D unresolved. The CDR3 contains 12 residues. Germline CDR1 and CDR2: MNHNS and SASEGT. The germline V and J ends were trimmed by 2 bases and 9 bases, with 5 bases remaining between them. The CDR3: CASSEWGSPLHF. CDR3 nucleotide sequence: TGTGCCAGCAGTGAATGGGGTTCACCCCTCCACTTT.

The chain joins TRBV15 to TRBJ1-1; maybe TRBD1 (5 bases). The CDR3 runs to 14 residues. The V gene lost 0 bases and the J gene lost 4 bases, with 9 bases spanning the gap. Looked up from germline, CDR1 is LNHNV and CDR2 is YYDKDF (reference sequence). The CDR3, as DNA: TGTGCCACCAGCAGAGAGCAGGGACGCACTGAAGCTTTCTTT. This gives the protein CATSREQGRTEAFF. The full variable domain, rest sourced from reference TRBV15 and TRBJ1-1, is DAMVIQNPRYQVTQFGKPVTLSCSQTLNHNVMYWYQQKSSQAPKLLFHYYDKDFNNEADTPDNFQSRRPNTSFCFLDIRSPGLGDTAMYLCATSREQGRTEAFFGQGTRLTVV.

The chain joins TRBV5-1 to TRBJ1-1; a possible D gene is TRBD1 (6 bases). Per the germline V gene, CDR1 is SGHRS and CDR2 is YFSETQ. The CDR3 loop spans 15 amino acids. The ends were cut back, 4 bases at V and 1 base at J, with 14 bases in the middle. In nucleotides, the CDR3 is TGCGCCAGCAGCCCGATCGGACAGACGAACACTGAAGCTTTCTTT. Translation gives CASSPIGQTNTEAFF.

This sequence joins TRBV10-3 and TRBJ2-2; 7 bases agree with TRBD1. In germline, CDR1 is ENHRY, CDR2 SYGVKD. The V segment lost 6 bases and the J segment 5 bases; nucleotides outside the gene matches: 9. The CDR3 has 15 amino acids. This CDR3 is CAIRTGTENTGELFF. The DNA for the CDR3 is TGTGCCATCAGAACCGGGACAGAAAATACCGGGGAGCTGTTTTTT.

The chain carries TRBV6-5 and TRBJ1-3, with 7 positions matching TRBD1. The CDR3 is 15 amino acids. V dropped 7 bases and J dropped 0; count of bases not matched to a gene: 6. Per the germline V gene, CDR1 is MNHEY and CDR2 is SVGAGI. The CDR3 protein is CASTRTGRSGNTIYF. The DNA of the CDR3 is TGTGCCAGCACCCGGACAGGACGCTCTGGAAACACCATATATTTT.

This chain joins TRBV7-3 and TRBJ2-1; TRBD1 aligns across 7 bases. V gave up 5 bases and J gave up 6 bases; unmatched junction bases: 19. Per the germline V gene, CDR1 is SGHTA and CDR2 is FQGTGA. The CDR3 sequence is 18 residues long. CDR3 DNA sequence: TGTGCCAGCAGCCCGGGACAGTGGGACGAGGGTATATTCAATGAGCAGTTCTTC. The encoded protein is CASSPGQWDEGIFNEQFF.

The DNA for the CDR3 is TGTGCCAGCACATCATCGGACGGTTCGAACACTGAAGCTTTCTTT. Translating it yields CASTSSDGSNTEAFF. This chain connects TRBV25-1 to TRBJ1-1; D gene unclear. Trimming left V 7 bases short and J 1 base short, with 16 bases between. CDR3 length: 15 residues. Germline V lookup: CDR1 MGHDK, CDR2 SYGVNS.

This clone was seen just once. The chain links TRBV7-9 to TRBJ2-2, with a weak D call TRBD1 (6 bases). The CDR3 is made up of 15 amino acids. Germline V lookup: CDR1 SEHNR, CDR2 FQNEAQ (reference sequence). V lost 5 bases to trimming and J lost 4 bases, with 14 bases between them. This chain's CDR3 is CASSAGRGTTGELFF. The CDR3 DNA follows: TGTGCCAGCAGCGCTGGCAGGGGAACCACCGGGGAGCTGTTTTTT.

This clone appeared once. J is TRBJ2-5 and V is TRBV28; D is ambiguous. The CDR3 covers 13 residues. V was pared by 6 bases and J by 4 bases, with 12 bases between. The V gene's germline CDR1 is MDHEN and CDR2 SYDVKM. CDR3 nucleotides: TGTGCCAGCAGCGGGCACCTCCGAGAGACCCAGTACTTC. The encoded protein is CASSGHLRETQYF.

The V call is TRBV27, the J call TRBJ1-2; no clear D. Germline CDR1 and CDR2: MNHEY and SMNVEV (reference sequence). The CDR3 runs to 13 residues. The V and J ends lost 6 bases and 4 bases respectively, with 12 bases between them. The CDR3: CASRDRRIYGYTF. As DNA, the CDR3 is TGTGCCAGCAGGGACCGTCGAATCTATGGCTACACCTTC.

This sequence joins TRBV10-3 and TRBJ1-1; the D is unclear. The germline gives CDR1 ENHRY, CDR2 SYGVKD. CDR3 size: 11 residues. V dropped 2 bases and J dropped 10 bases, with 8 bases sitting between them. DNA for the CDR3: TGTGCCATCAGTGAGGGCGGAGCAGCTTTCTTT. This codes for CAISEGGAAFF.

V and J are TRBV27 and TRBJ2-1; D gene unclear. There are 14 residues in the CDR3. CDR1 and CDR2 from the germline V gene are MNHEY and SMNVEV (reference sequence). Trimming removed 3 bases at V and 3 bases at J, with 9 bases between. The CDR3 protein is CASSFSSGYNEQFF. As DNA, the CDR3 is TGTGCCAGCAGTTTTTCCAGTGGCTACAATGAGCAGTTCTTC.

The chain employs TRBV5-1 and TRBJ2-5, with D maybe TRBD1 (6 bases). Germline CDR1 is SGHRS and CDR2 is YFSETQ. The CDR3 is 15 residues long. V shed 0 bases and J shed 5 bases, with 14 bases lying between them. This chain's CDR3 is CASSLDGTQGETQYF. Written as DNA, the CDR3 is TGCGCCAGCAGCTTGGATGGGACACAGGGTGAGACCCAGTACTTC.

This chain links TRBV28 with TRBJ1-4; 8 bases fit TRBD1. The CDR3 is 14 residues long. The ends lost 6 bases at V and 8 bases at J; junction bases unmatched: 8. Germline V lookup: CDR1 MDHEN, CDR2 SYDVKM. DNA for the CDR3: TGTGCCAGCAGACAGACAGGGGTTGGAGAAAAACTGTTTTTT. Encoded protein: CASRQTGVGEKLFF.